The sequence of this T cell receptor (beta chain) was determined in a study of identical twins. One entry per CDR3 protein results from TCRdb running MiXCR on the 5' RACE reads. The sample has 350,000 or so distinct CDR3 sequences, about 9% seen once. Ten or more counts support this clonotype. V was pared by 7 bases and J by 3 bases, with 15 bases between. Per germline, CDR1 SQVTM and CDR2 ANQGSEA. There are 13 residues in the CDR3. The chain recombines TRBV29-1 with TRBJ1-1; D gene ambiguous. Sequencing input: naive T cells sorted from blood. This TCR was sampled from a woman aged 45-59 years in good health. CDR3 protein: CSACSGVYTEAFF. CDR3 bases: TGCAGCGCGTGCTCGGGCGTTTACACTGAAGCTTTCTTT.